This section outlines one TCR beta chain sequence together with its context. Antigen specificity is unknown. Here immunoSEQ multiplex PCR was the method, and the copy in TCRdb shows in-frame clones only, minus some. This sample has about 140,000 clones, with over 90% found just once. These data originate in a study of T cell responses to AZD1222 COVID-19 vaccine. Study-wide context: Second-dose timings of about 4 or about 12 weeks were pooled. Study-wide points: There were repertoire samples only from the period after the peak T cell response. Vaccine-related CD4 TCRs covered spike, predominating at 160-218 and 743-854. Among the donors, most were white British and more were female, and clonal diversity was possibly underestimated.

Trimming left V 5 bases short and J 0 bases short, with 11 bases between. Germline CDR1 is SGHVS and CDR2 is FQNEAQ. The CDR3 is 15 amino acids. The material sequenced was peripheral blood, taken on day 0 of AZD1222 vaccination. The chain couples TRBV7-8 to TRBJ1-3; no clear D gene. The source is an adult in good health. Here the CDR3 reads CASSPRMGSGNTIYF. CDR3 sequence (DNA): TGTGCCAGCAGCCCTCGGATGGGCTCTGGAAACACCATATATTTT.